One TCR beta chain is described in this entry. Germline V gene data show CDR1 as PRHDT and CDR2 as FYEKMQ (reference sequence). The CDR3 covers 15 residues. J gave up 2 bases and V 5 bases, and 6 bases lay outside the gene matches. This record comes from a study of blood T cell repertoires in COVID-19. For the study at large: Researchers got acute and convalescent COVID-19 samples from the United States, Italy and Spain. T cells, B-cell-depleted T cells, or PBMCs supplied cDNA or gDNA.

Some clones are missing from TCRdb's copy, which holds only in-frame ones; the method was immunoSEQ multiplex PCR. The sample holds roughly 250,000 clones, around 80% seen once. Specimen: peripheral blood. This sequence was found in a woman aged 40 to 49 with active or convalescent COVID-19. The chain links TRBV13 to TRBJ1-2, with TRBD1 matching 9 bases. The CDR3 region is CASSGDRGTNYGYTF. DNA of the CDR3: TGTGCCAGCAGCGGAGACAGGGGGACCAACTATGGCTACACCTTC.